This T cell receptor beta chain originates from a study of OX40 agonist ivuxolimab in advanced cancers. The repertoire was sequenced with immunoSEQ multiplex PCR; TCRdb's copy has only in-frame clones and lacks some. The top ten clones hold roughly 0.9% of a sample with approximately 66,000 clones, around 84% of them seen once. Points from the study as a whole: Antigens targeted by the expanded peripheral T cells were not determined. The study observed clonal expansion of CD4+ and CD8+ blood T cells by week 6 at 0.1 to 3.0 mg/kg. Fewer expanded clones were found on average in CD4+ than in CD8+ T cells.

Germline V gene data show CDR1 as SGHRS and CDR2 as YFSETQ. CDR3 length: 14 amino acids. Trimming removed 4 bases from V and 5 bases from J, with 15 bases in between. Points on this clone: Antigen: not known.

The chain carries TRBV5-1 and TRBJ1-1, with TRBD1 as a possible D gene (5 bases). The sequence was collected from an adult with an advanced solid tumor such as melanoma, head and neck, liver or kidney cancer. The source material was CD4+ or CD8+ T cells sorted from blood, sampled in a trial of the OX40 agonist ivuxolimab. CDR3: CASSDTGPGTEAFF. CDR3 bases: TGCGCCAGCAGCGACACGGGGCCGGGGACTGAAGCTTTCTTT.